This T cell receptor (beta chain) was profiled in a study of control samples from healthy donors and cancer patients. The CDR3 covers 14 residues. Germline CDR1 is SGDLS and CDR2 is YYNGEE. V lost 0 bases and J lost 4, with 10 bases in between. Produced via immunoSEQ multiplex PCR; TCRdb's table is partial and in-frame only. The sample yields 95,000 to 150,000 clones, about nine tenths seen once. Sequenced: blood. The chain has TRBV9 and TRBJ1-1; D is undetermined. This receptor was obtained from a woman between 18 and 29 years old in good health. The CDR3 DNA is TGTGCCAGCAGCGTAGCTACTTGGGGCACTGAAGCTTTCTTT. Translating it yields CASSVATWGTEAFF.